This passage covers 18 T cell receptor beta chains from one sample sequenced in a study of T cell repertoires in cytomegalovirus infection. Each CDR3 protein gets one entry after TCRdb re-called the reads with MiXCR. The sample has hundreds of thousands of distinct CDR3 sequences, 20% to 25% seen once; the top ten hold under 8.5%. The sequencing input was CD8+ T cells from PBMCs. Receptors were obtained from a human donor in good health (CMV status not recorded). Some clones in this sample may be carry-over from other donors' samples.

This clonotype was picked up many times. This chain joins TRBV7-2 and TRBJ1-5; D not resolved. The CDR3 sequence is 14 residues long. Trimming cost V 5 bases and J 3 bases, with 11 bases left between them. Germline CDR1 reads SGHTA; CDR2 reads FQGNSA. The CDR3 DNA reads as TGTGCCAGCAGCCCCCTAGGCCCCAATCAGCCCCAGCATTTT. Translated: CASSPLGPNQPQHF.

The table lists this clonotype with a few counts. The chain employs TRBV20-1 and TRBJ1-6; D is ambiguous. Germline V lookup: CDR1 DFQATT, CDR2 SNEGSKA (reference sequence). There are 15 residues in the CDR3. Trimming cost V 0 bases and J 5 bases, with 11 bases left between them. The CDR3: CSARDYGYNNSPLHF. The CDR3 bases are TGCAGTGCTAGAGACTACGGATACAATAATTCACCCCTCCACTTT.

The DNA for the CDR3 is TGTGCCAGTAGTATAGTTGAAGGTTTGTACAATGAGCAGTTCTTC. Protein: CASSIVEGLYNEQFF. The chain employs TRBV19 and TRBJ2-1, with D unclear. Trimming removed 1 base from V and 4 bases from J, with 11 bases in between. This CDR3 is 15 amino acids long. CDR1 is LNHDA and CDR2 is SQIVND in the germline V gene (reference sequence).

This clonotype was seen just once. The CDR3 loop is CASRSTGGLYNEQFF. DNA of the CDR3: TGCGCCAGCAGATCTACAGGGGGCTTGTACAATGAGCAGTTCTTC. The chain is built from TRBV5-1 and TRBJ2-1; TRBD1 matches 9 bases. The germline gives CDR1 SGHRS, CDR2 YFSETQ. There are 15 residues in the CDR3. Trimming took 5 bases from V and 4 from J; bases not matched to a gene: 7. Combining the CDR3 with reference TRBV5-1 and TRBJ2-1 gives the whole variable domain KAGVTQTPRYLIKTRGQQVTLSCSPISGHRSVSWYQQTPGQGLQFLFEYFSETQRNKGNFPGRFSGRQFSNSRSEMNVSTLELGDSALYLCASRSTGGLYNEQFFGPGTRLTVL.

This clonotype was counted between two and nine times. The J gene is TRBJ2-1, the V gene TRBV2; 9 nucleotides align to TRBD1. This CDR3 is 15 amino acids long. The germline gives CDR1 SNHLY, CDR2 FYNNEI. V gave up 8 bases and J gave up 3 bases; unmatched junction bases: 8. The CDR3 coding sequence is TGTGCCAGCCGAGCCTGGGACAGGGACTACAATGAGCAGTTCTTC. Amino acids: CASRAWDRDYNEQFF. Variable domain in full (rest from reference TRBV2 and TRBJ2-1): EPEVTQTPSHQVTQMGQEVILRCVPISNHLYFYWYRQILGQKVEFLVSFYNNEISEKSEIFDDQFSVERPDGSNFTLKIRSTKLEDSAMYFCASRAWDRDYNEQFFGPGTRLTVL.

Turning to this clonotype: An end of the junction differs from the germline gene, which may be a read error. The rearrangement joins TRBV7-7 to TRBJ2-5; weak D call: TRBD1 (6 bases). This CDR3 region has 15 residues. Per the germline V gene, CDR1 is SSHAT and CDR2 is FNYEAQ (reference sequence). CDR3 amino acids: CASSPRTAPGETQYF. The DNA for the CDR3 is TGTGCTAGCAGCCCACGGACAGCCCCGGGGGAGACCCAGTACTTC.

The chain couples TRBV11-2 to TRBJ2-2; D uncertain. CDR3 length equals 13 residues. Per the germline V gene, CDR1 is SGHAT and CDR2 is FQNNGV. V was cut by 5 bases and J by 4 bases, with 8 bases left in between. In DNA, the CDR3 is TGTGCCAGCAGCACTTCTACCACCGGGGAGCTGTTTTTT. This gives the protein CASSTSTTGELFF.

This clonotype was seen ten or more times. The V gene is TRBV6-2 or TRBV6-3, the J gene TRBJ2-5, with 8 bases matching TRBD1. There are 14 residues in the CDR3. Losses at the gene ends were 6 bases for V and 5 bases for J; bases not matched to a gene: 8. The germline CDR1 and CDR2 sequences are MNHEY and SVGEGT. The CDR3: CASRRRTGFETQYF. As DNA, the CDR3 is TGTGCCAGCAGACGCCGGACAGGGTTTGAGACCCAGTACTTC.

This clonotype was seen a few times. The V and J genes are TRBV2 and TRBJ2-2; 9 bases fit TRBD2. CDR1 and CDR2 (germline): SNHLY, FYNNEI. The CDR3 length is 17 residues. J was trimmed by 0 bases and V by 3 bases; bases with no gene match: 5. CDR3 DNA: TGTGCCAGCAGTGATCGGCGGGGGGGCCCGAACACCGGGGAGCTGTTTTTT. It specifies CASSDRRGGPNTGELFF.

This clonotype was recorded at least ten times. This sequence joins TRBV7-2 and TRBJ1-1; 7 bases map to TRBD1. The CDR3 consists of 15 residues. J was trimmed by 4 bases and V by 3 bases; bases with no gene match: 8. The germline gives CDR1 SGHTA, CDR2 FQGNSA. The CDR3 here is CASSFEQGTGTEAFF. The CDR3 DNA reads as TGTGCCAGCAGCTTCGAACAGGGGACGGGCACTGAAGCTTTCTTT.

This clonotype was counted between two and nine times. The CDR3 DNA is TGCAGCGCCAAGGACAGGGGACGCGACTACGAGCAGTACTTC. Protein: CSAKDRGRDYEQYF. V usage is TRBV29-1 and J usage is TRBJ2-7; TRBD1 matches 9 bases. Germline lookup yields CDR1 SQVTM and CDR2 ANQGSEA. This CDR3 comprises 14 residues. The V segment lost 7 bases and the J segment 3 bases; nucleotides outside the gene matches: 10.

This clonotype was seen at least ten times. This chain uses TRBV6-5 with TRBJ2-1; the D is unclear. Germline CDR1 reads MNHEY; CDR2 reads SVGAGI. The length of the CDR3 is 13 residues. Trimming removed 4 bases from V and 3 bases from J, with 7 bases in between. The CDR3 bases are TGTGCCAGCAGTTGGGCAGGCTACAATGAGCAGTTCTTC. This encodes CASSWAGYNEQFF.

This clonotype was detected many times. The rearrangement links TRBV11-1 to TRBJ2-1; possibly TRBD2 for D (5 bases). The germline V gene has CDR1 SGHAT and CDR2 FQDESV (reference sequence). The V end was cut by 7 bases, the J end by 10 bases, with 11 bases between. The CDR3 runs to 11 residues. Here the CDR3 reads CASTRGLEQFF. DNA of the CDR3: TGTGCCAGCACCCGAGGGCTGGAGCAGTTCTTC.

V is TRBV5-5 and J is TRBJ1-1, with TRBD1 as a possible D gene (5 bases). The CDR3 has 15 amino acids. Germline V gives CDR1 SGHKS, CDR2 YYEKEE (reference sequence). Between the trimmed V and J ends, which lost 2 bases and 5 bases, there was a span of 16 bases. In nucleotides, the CDR3 is TGTGCCAGCAGCTTAATAGGGACCTCGGGGACTGAAGCTTTCTTT. Translation: CASSLIGTSGTEAFF.

This clonotype was counted many times. The V call is TRBV7-9, the J call TRBJ2-5, with 9 positions matching TRBD2. The CDR3 runs 17 residues. The germline gives CDR1 SEHNR, CDR2 FQNEAQ (reference sequence). The V segment lost 4 bases and the J segment 2 bases; nucleotides outside the gene matches: 11. CDR3 amino acids: CASSSPPLAGRQETQYF. CDR3 sequence (DNA): TGTGCCAGCAGCTCCCCCCCCCTAGCGGGGAGACAAGAGACCCAGTACTTC. The full variable domain, rest sourced from reference TRBV7-9 and TRBJ2-5, is DTGVSQNPRHKITKRGQNVTFRCDPISEHNRLYWYRQTLGQGPEFLTYFQNEAQLEKSRLLSDRFSAERPKGSFSTLEIQRTEQGDSAMYLCASSSPPLAGRQETQYFGPGTRLLVL.

In its sample, this clonotype was seen many times. V gene TRBV12-3 or TRBV12-4 combines with J gene TRBJ2-5; no clear D. V lost 5 bases and J lost 0, with 16 bases in between. The CDR3 sequence is 16 residues long. The CDR3 protein is CASSLLGLEYQETQYF. Here the CDR3 DNA reads TGTGCCAGCAGTCTGTTGGGCCTAGAGTACCAAGAGACCCAGTACTTC.

The rearrangement joins TRBV7-2 to TRBJ1-4; D call uncertain. Germline V CDR1 and CDR2: SGHTA, FQGNSA. This CDR3 contains 14 residues. With 3 bases removed from V and 7 bases from J, the gap between germline ends came to 12 bases. In DNA form, the CDR3 reads TGTGCCAGCAGCTTTTTACTTAGCGGTGAAAAACTGTTTTTT. Its translation is CASSFLLSGEKLFF.

The sample holds a few counts of this clonotype. The V call is TRBV7-8, the J call TRBJ2-1; the D gene is possibly TRBD1 (5 bases). Germline CDR1 reads SGHVS; CDR2 reads FQNEAQ. Between the trimmed V and J ends, which lost 1 base and 9 bases, there was a span of 19 bases. This CDR3 comprises 16 residues. For the CDR3, the DNA is TGTGCCAGCAGCTTAGAATGGGGCCCCTCTGTCGGTGAGCAGTTCTTC. Encoded protein: CASSLEWGPSVGEQFF.